What follows are 25 T cell receptor beta chains derived from one specimen sequenced in a study of T cell responses to AZD1222 COVID-19 vaccine. This table comes from immunoSEQ multiplex PCR, and its TCRdb copy is limited to in-frame clones, with some not included. The sample lists around 94,000 clones; about 88% were seen once. Material: peripheral blood, obtained on day 0 of AZD1222 vaccination. The receptors derive from an adult in good health.

V usage is TRBV4-2 and J usage is TRBJ1-3; TRBD1 aligns across 8 bases. There are 17 residues in the CDR3. Per germline, CDR1 LGHNA and CDR2 YNFKEQ. After removal of 0 bases from V and 2 bases from J, the junction contained 6 bases not matched to a gene. The CDR3 spells CASSQDRRTGPGNTIYF. The CDR3 DNA is TGTGCCAGCAGCCAAGATAGGCGGACAGGGCCTGGAAACACCATATATTTT.

The chain recombines TRBV5-6 with TRBJ1-2; TRBD1 might be the D (5 bases). The CDR3 has 14 amino acids. V was trimmed by 1 base and J by 4 bases, leaving 11 bases between them. The germline V gene has CDR1 SGHDT and CDR2 YYEEEE. The CDR3 DNA reads as TGTGCCAGCAGCTTGAATCGACAGCGCTATGGCTACACCTTC. It codes for CASSLNRQRYGYTF.

This clone has just one count. The chain employs TRBV19 and TRBJ1-5; 7 positions agree with TRBD1. This CDR3 is built from 14 residues. J lost 2 bases, V lost 3 bases, and 1 base had no gene match. In germline, CDR1 is LNHDA, CDR2 SQIVND (reference sequence). The CDR3 region is CASSIQGGNQPQHF. CDR3 nucleotide sequence: TGTGCCAGTAGTATCCAGGGGGGCAATCAGCCCCAGCATTTT. The entire variable domain, with the rest obtained from reference TRBV19 and TRBJ1-5, is as follows: DGGITQSPKYLFRKEGQNVTLSCEQNLNHDAMYWYRQDPGQGLRLIYYSQIVNDFQKGDIAEGYSVSREKKESFPLTVTSAQKNPTAFYLCASSIQGGNQPQHFGDGTRLSIL.

The chain combines TRBV5-4 with TRBJ2-2; 16 nucleotides line up with TRBD2. CDR3 length equals 18 residues. Germline V gene data show CDR1 as SGHNT and CDR2 as YYREEE (reference sequence). The J segment lost 6 bases and the V segment lost 2 bases, leaving 7 bases of the junction unmatched. CDR3: CASSLPGTSGGAPGELFF. The DNA for the CDR3 is TGTGCCAGCAGCTTACCCGGGACTAGCGGGGGGGCCCCCGGGGAGCTGTTTTTT.

The chain links TRBV5-1 to TRBJ2-2; possibly TRBD1 or TRBD2 for D (5 bases each). Trimming left V 7 bases short and J 5 bases short, with 15 bases between. Germline V CDR1 and CDR2: SGHRS, YFSETQ. The length of the CDR3 is 14 residues. The CDR3 sequence: CASAGTLATGELFF. Written as DNA, the CDR3 is TGCGCCAGCGCCGGGACCCTCGCTACCGGGGAGCTGTTTTTT.

This rearrangement joins TRBV5-1 to TRBJ2-3; no clear D gene. V lost 4 bases to trimming and J lost 0 bases, with 9 bases between them. CDR1 and CDR2 (germline): SGHRS, YFSETQ. The CDR3 contains 14 residues. CDR3 DNA sequence: TGCGCCAGCAGCGACCAGACTAGCACAGATACGCAGTATTTT. The encoded protein is CASSDQTSTDTQYF.

The gene calls are TRBV6-5 and TRBJ1-2; D gene uncertain. Trimming shortened V by 5 bases and J by 1 base, and 5 bases separated the two germline ends. This CDR3 is 12 amino acids long. The germline CDR1 and CDR2 sequences are MNHEY and SVGAGI. The CDR3 loop is CASSQDNYGYTF. DNA for the CDR3: TGTGCCAGCAGTCAGGATAACTATGGCTACACCTTC.

The V and J genes are TRBV20-1 and TRBJ2-1; the D is unclear. This CDR3 comprises 11 residues. The germline V gene has CDR1 DFQATT and CDR2 SNEGSKA (reference sequence). Trimming stripped 6 bases from V and 4 bases from J, with 7 bases between. DNA of the CDR3: TGCAGTGCCCCCGGGTACAATGAGCAGTTCTTC. The encoded protein is CSAPGYNEQFF.

V gene TRBV30 combines with J gene TRBJ2-3, with D unresolved. The CDR3 is 11 amino acids. Germline-derived CDR1 and CDR2 are GTSNPN and SVGIG (reference sequence). V was shortened by 2 bases and J by 6 bases, with 6 bases between the two germline ends. As DNA, the CDR3 is TGTGCCTGGAGTAAGGCCGATACGCAGTATTTT. Protein: CAWSKADTQYF.

The chain employs TRBV7-2 and TRBJ1-4; 11 positions agree with TRBD1. V trimming: 0 bases; J trimming: 8 bases; junction bases outside the gene matches: 5. Germline V gene lookup returns CDR1 SGHTA and CDR2 FQGNSA. The CDR3 has 16 residues. CDR3 region: CASSLAPGTGGEKLFF. CDR3 in DNA: TGTGCCAGCAGCTTAGCCCCCGGGACAGGGGGAGAAAAACTGTTTTTT.

This clone has only one observation. V gene TRBV27 combines with J gene TRBJ1-6; tentatively, D is TRBD1 (6 bases). Trimming pared 5 bases from V and 3 bases from J, leaving 17 bases between. Germline values: CDR1 MNHEY, CDR2 SMNVEV (reference sequence). The CDR3 contains 17 residues. DNA of the CDR3: TGTGCCAGCAGTCCACTAAAGGACAGTCGCTATAATTCACCCCTCCACTTT. Translating gives CASSPLKDSRYNSPLHF.

V is TRBV13 and J is TRBJ2-4; D assignment may be TRBD1 or TRBD2 (5 bases each). The CDR3 has 18 amino acids. V gave up 5 bases and J gave up 0 bases, with 20 bases separating them. Germline V lookup: CDR1 PRHDT, CDR2 FYEKMQ (reference sequence). The CDR3 DNA follows: TGTGCCAGCAGCATCCGGGACCAAGTTTACTTAGCCAAAAACATTCAGTACTTC. Residues: CASSIRDQVYLAKNIQYF.

The chain recombines TRBV7-2 with TRBJ2-7; either TRBD1 or TRBD2 may fit D (5 bases each). CDR1 SGHTA and CDR2 FQGNSA come from the germline V gene. Trimming stripped 8 bases from V and 7 bases from J, with 21 bases between. The CDR3 contains 14 residues. This CDR3 reads CASGKLRGLGEQYF. The CDR3 nucleotides are TGTGCCAGCGGAAAACTCCGGGGCCTGGGGGAGCAGTACTTC.

The chain has TRBV28 and TRBJ2-2; TRBD2 matches 7 bases. The V gene's germline CDR1 is MDHEN and CDR2 SYDVKM. With V trimmed by 5 bases and J by 2 bases, 5 bases remained unmatched. CDR3 size: 15 residues. This chain's CDR3 is CASSAPGLNTGELFF. The CDR3 nucleotides read TGTGCCAGCAGTGCCCCGGGACTAAACACCGGGGAGCTGTTTTTT.

This rearrangement joins TRBV5-6 to TRBJ1-1, with a tentative D call TRBD1 (6 bases). V lost 7 bases to trimming and J lost 1 base, with 17 bases between them. Germline V gene data show CDR1 as SGHDT and CDR2 as YYEEEE. This CDR3 is 15 amino acids long. The CDR3 is CASQKTTGQNTEAFF. CDR3 DNA: TGTGCCAGCCAAAAAACGACAGGACAGAACACTGAAGCTTTCTTT.

This clone was found a few times. The gene calls are TRBV19 and TRBJ1-3; no clear D gene. Trimming removed 8 bases from V and 2 bases from J, with 10 bases in between. Per the germline V gene, CDR1 is LNHDA and CDR2 is SQIVND (reference sequence). The CDR3 is 13 amino acids. CDR3 sequence: CASWQRPGNTIYF. The CDR3 region has the DNA TGTGCCAGTTGGCAGCGCCCTGGAAACACCATATATTTT. Full variable domain (outside the CDR3, taken from reference TRBV19 and TRBJ1-3): DGGITQSPKYLFRKEGQNVTLSCEQNLNHDAMYWYRQDPGQGLRLIYYSQIVNDFQKGDIAEGYSVSREKKESFPLTVTSAQKNPTAFYLCASWQRPGNTIYFGEGSWLTVV.

This clone was recorded once. The chain combines TRBV6-2 or TRBV6-3 with TRBJ2-7; D is unresolved. V was cut by 0 bases and J by 0 bases, with 9 bases left in between. The CDR3 consists of 15 residues. Per the germline V gene, CDR1 is MNHEY and CDR2 is SVGEGT. The CDR3 loop reads CASSYSTEASYEQYF. In DNA form, the CDR3 reads TGTGCCAGCAGTTACTCGACGGAAGCCTCCTACGAGCAGTACTTC.

This clone was found once. The rearrangement joins TRBV28 to TRBJ2-2, with a weak D call TRBD1 (5 bases). Per germline, CDR1 MDHEN and CDR2 SYDVKM. The CDR3 is 14 amino acids. With 6 bases removed from V and 4 bases from J, the gap between germline ends came to 12 bases. The CDR3 region has the DNA TGTGCCAGCAGAGTCTCAGGGTCCACCGGGGAGCTGTTTTTT. Translated, it gives CASRVSGSTGELFF.

V and J are TRBV7-2 and TRBJ1-2; D unclear. This CDR3 is built from 13 residues. Per germline, CDR1 SGHTA and CDR2 FQGNSA. V lost 2 bases to trimming and J lost 3 bases, with 7 bases between them. The CDR3 sequence is CASSLLGHYGYTF. CDR3 coding DNA: TGTGCCAGCAGCTTATTAGGACACTATGGCTACACCTTC.

V is TRBV19 and J is TRBJ1-5; D gene uncertain. The CDR3 spans 15 residues. V was trimmed by 3 bases and J by 0 bases, leaving 9 bases between them. Germline lookup yields CDR1 LNHDA and CDR2 SQIVND (reference sequence). The CDR3 loop is CASSIRRNSNQPQHF. The DNA for the CDR3 is TGTGCCAGTAGTATCCGGAGAAATAGCAATCAGCCCCAGCATTTT.

The gene calls are TRBV7-2 and TRBJ2-1, with D possibly TRBD1 on 6 matching bases. The germline V gene has CDR1 SGHTA and CDR2 FQGNSA. The V end was cut by 1 base, the J end by 4 bases, with 20 bases between. This CDR3 region has 18 residues. DNA of the CDR3: TGTGCCAGCAGCTTAGACATGACAGGTGCAAGTAGGTACAATGAGCAGTTCTTC. Translated: CASSLDMTGASRYNEQFF.

For the CDR3, the DNA is TGTGCCAGCAGCTTGCGGACTGGACCCACAGATACGCAGTATTTT. This encodes CASSLRTGPTDTQYF. The chain joins TRBV5-4 to TRBJ2-3; TRBD2 is a possible D gene (5 bases). The CDR3 covers 15 residues. Looked up from germline, CDR1 is SGHNT and CDR2 is YYREEE (reference sequence). Trimming took off 1 base at V and 2 bases at J, with 11 bases between the two ends.

This clone was found once. The chain carries TRBV27 and TRBJ2-7, with 10 bases lining up with TRBD1. With V trimmed by 2 bases and J by 4 bases, 5 bases remained unmatched. The V gene's germline CDR1 is MNHEY and CDR2 SMNVEV (reference sequence). The CDR3 extends over 15 amino acids. The CDR3 DNA follows: TGTGCCAGCAGTTTAGTGGGGACAGGGGTATACGAGCAGTACTTC. Translation gives CASSLVGTGVYEQYF.

The V call is TRBV27, the J call TRBJ1-6; 9 bases match TRBD1. Trimming removed 6 bases from V and 6 bases from J; junction bases left unmatched: 6. CDR1 MNHEY and CDR2 SMNVEV come from the germline V gene (reference sequence). This CDR3 contains 15 residues. Here the CDR3 reads CASRFGTGPNSPLHF. The DNA for the CDR3 is TGTGCCAGCAGGTTTGGGACAGGGCCTAATTCACCCCTCCACTTT.

V usage is TRBV19 and J usage is TRBJ1-6, with D perhaps matching TRBD1 (5 bases). The ends were cut back, 4 bases at V and 10 bases at J, with 20 bases in the middle. CDR1 LNHDA and CDR2 SQIVND come from the germline V gene (reference sequence). This CDR3 is built from 16 residues. The CDR3 reads CASSTTGHMTLSPLHF. DNA of the CDR3: TGTGCCAGTAGTACCACCGGACATATGACCCTCTCACCCCTCCACTTT.